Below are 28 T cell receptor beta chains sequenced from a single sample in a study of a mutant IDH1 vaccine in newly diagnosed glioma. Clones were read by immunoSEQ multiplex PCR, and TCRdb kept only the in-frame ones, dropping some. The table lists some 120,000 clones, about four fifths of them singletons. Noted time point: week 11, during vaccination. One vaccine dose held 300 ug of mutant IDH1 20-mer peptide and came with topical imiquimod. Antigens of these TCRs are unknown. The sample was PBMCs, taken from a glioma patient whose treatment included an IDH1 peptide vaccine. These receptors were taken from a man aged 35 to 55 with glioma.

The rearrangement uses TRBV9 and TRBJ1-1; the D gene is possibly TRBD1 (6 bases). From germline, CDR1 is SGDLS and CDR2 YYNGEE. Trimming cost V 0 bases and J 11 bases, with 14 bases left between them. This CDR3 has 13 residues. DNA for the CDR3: TGTGCCAGCAGCGTAGGAGTCAGGGGAGAGGCTTTCTTT. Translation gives CASSVGVRGEAFF.

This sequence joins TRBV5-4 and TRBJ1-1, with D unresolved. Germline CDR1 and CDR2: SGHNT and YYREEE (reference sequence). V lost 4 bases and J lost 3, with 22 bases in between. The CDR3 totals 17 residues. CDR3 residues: CASSQDPRSQLYTEAFF. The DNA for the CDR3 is TGTGCCAGCAGCCAAGATCCTCGGAGTCAGCTCTACACTGAAGCTTTCTTT.

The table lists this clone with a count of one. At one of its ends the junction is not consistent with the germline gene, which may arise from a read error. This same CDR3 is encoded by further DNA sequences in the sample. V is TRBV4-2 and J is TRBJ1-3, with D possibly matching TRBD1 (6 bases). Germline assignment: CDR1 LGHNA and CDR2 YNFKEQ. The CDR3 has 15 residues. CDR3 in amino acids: CASSQGDRSGNTIYF. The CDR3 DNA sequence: TGTGCCAGCAGCCAGGGAGACAGGTCCGGAAACACTATATATTTT.

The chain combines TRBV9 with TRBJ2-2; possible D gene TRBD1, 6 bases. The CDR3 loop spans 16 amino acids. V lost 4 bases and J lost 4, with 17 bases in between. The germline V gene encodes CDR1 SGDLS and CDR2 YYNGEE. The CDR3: CASSPTGTSVTGELFF. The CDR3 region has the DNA TGTGCCAGCAGCCCAACCGGGACATCCGTCACCGGGGAGCTGTTTTTT.

The DNA of the CDR3 is TGTGCCAGCAGCCTCCACAATGAGCAGTTCTTC. Translating gives CASSLHNEQFF. The chain links TRBV11-3 to TRBJ2-1; D remains unclear. V lost 5 bases, J lost 5 bases, and 4 bases lay in between. The CDR3 covers 11 residues. Germline V gene lookup returns CDR1 SGHNT and CDR2 YENEEA.

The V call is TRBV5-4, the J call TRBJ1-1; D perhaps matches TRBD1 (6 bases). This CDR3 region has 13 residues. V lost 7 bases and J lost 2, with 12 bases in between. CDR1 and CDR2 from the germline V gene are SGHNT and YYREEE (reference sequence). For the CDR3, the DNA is TGTGCCAGCGGGGGGGCAGACAACACTGAAGCTTTCTTT. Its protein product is CASGGADNTEAFF.

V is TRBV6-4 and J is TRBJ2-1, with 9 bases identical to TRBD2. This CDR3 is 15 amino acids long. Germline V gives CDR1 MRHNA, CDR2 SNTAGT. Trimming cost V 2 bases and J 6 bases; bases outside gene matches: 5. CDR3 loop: CASSDASGESNEQFF. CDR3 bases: TGTGCCAGCAGTGACGCTAGCGGGGAAAGCAATGAGCAGTTCTTC.

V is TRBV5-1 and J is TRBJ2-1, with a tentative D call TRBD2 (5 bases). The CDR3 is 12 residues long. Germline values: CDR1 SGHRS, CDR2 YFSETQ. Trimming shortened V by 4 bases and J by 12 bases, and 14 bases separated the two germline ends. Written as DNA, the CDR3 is TGCGCCAGCAGCCTATCAACGGCGGGGCAGTTCTTC. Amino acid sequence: CASSLSTAGQFF.

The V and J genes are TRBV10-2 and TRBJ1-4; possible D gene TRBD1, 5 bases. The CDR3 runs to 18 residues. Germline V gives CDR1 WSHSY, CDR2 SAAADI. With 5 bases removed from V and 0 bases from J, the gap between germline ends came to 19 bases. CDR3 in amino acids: CASSSVWQGSSTNEKLFF. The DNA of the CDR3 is TGCGCCAGCAGTAGCGTTTGGCAGGGATCCTCAACTAATGAAAAACTGTTTTTT.

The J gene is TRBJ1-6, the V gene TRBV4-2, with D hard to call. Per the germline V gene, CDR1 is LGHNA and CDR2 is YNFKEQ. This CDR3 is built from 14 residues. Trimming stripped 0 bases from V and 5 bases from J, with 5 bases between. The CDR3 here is CASSQDTNNSPLHF. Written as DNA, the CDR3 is TGTGCCAGCAGCCAAGATACAAATAATTCACCCCTCCACTTT.

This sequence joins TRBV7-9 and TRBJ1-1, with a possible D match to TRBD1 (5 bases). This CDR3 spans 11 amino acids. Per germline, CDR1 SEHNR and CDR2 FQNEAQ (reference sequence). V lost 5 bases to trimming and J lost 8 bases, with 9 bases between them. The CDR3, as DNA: TGTGCCAGCAGCGAGAACAGGGAAGCTTTCTTT. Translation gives CASSENREAFF.

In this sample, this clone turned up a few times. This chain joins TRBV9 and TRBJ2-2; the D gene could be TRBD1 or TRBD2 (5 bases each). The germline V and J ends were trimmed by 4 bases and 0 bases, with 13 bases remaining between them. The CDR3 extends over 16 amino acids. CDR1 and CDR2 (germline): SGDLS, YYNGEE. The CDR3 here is CASSQPGRTNTGELFF. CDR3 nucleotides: TGTGCCAGCAGCCAACCGGGACGGACGAACACCGGGGAGCTGTTTTTT.

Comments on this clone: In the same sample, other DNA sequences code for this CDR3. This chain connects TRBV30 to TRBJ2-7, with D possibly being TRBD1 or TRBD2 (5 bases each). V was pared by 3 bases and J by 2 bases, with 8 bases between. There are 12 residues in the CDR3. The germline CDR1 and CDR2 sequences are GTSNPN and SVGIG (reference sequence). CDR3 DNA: TGTGCCTGGAGCGGGACGACCTACGAGCAGTACTTC. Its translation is CAWSGTTYEQYF.

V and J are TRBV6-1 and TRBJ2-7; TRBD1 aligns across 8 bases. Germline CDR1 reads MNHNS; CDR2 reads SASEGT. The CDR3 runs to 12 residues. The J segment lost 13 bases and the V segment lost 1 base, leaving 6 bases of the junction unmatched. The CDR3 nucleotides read TGTGCCAGCAGTGAAGGGCGGGACAGGCAATACTTC. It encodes CASSEGRDRQYF.

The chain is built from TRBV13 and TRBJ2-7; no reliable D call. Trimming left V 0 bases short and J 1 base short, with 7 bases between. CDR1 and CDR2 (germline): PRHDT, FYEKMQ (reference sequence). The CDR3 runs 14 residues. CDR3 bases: TGTGCCAGCAGCTTAGGGACCGAGTCCTACGAGCAGTACTTC. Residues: CASSLGTESYEQYF.

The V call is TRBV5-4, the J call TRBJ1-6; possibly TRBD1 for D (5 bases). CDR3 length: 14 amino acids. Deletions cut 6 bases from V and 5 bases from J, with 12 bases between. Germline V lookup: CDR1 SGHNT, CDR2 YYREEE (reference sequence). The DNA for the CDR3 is TGTGCCAGCAACACGGGGCAGGATAATTCACCCCTCCACTTT. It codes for CASNTGQDNSPLHF.

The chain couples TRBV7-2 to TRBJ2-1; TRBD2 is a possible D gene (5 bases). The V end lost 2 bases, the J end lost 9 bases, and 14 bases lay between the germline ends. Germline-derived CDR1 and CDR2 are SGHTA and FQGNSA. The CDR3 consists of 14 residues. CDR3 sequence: CASSLKASYGEQFF. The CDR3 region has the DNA TGTGCCAGCAGCTTAAAGGCTAGCTATGGTGAGCAGTTCTTC.

CDR3 nucleotides: TGTGCCAGCTCACCACTGAGGGGAAACACTGAAGCTTTCTTT. Amino acids: CASSPLRGNTEAFF. V and J are TRBV18 and TRBJ1-1; possibly TRBD1 for D (5 bases). This CDR3 has 14 residues. CDR1 and CDR2 from the germline V gene are KGHSH and LQKENI. V lost 1 base and J 2 bases, leaving 8 bases between the germline ends.

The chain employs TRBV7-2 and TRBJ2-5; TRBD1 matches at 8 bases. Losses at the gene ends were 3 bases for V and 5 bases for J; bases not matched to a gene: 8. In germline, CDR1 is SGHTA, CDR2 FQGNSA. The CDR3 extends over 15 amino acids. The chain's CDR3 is CASSLGRGQYETQYF. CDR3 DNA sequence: TGTGCCAGCAGCTTGGGCAGGGGGCAGTACGAGACCCAGTACTTC.

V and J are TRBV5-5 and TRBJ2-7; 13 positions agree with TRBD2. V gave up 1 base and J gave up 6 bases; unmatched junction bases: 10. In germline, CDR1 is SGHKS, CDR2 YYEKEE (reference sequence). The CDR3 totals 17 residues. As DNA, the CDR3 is TGTGCCAGCAGCTTGCAGACTAGCGGGAGGTATGAACGCGAGCAGTACTTC. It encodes CASSLQTSGRYEREQYF.

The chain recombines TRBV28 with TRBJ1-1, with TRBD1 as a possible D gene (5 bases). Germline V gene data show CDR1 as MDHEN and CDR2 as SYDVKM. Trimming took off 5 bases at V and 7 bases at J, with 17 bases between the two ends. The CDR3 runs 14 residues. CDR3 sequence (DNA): TGTGCCAGCAGTCTTGTGGGCGGGGCCTATGAAGCTTTCTTT. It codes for CASSLVGGAYEAFF.

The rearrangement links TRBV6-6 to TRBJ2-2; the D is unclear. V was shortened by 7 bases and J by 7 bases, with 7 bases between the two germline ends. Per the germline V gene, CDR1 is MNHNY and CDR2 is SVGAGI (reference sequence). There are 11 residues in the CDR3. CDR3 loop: CASTGGGELFF. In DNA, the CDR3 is TGTGCCAGCACAGGCGGCGGGGAGCTGTTTTTT.

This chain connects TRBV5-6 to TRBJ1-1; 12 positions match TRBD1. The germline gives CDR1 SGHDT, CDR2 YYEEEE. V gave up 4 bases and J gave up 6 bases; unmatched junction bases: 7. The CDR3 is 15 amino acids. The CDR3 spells CASSRQGQGAAEAFF. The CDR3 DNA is TGTGCCAGCAGCCGCCAGGGACAGGGGGCCGCTGAAGCTTTCTTT. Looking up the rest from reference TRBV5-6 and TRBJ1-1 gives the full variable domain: DAGVTQSPTHLIKTRGQQVTLRCSPKSGHDTVSWYQQALGQGPQFIFQYYEEEERQRGNFPDRFSGHQFPNYSSELNVNALLLGDSALYLCASSRQGQGAAEAFFGQGTRLTVV.

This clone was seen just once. CDR3 sequence reads: CASSASRLAGKDEQFF. CDR3 in DNA: TGCGCCAGCAGCGCCTCGAGACTAGCGGGCAAAGATGAGCAGTTCTTC. The chain couples TRBV5-1 to TRBJ2-1; 10 nucleotides align to TRBD2. Germline CDR1 reads SGHRS; CDR2 reads YFSETQ. The CDR3 has 16 residues. The V and J ends lost 4 bases and 8 bases, in that order; junction bases with no gene match: 12.

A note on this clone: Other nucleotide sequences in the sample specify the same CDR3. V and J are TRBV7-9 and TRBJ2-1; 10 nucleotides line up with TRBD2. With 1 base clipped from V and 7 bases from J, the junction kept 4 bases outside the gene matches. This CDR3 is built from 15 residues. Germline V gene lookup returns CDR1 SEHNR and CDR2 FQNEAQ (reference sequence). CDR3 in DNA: TGTGCCAGCAGCTTAGATAGCGGGAGGCGAAATGAGCAGTTCTTC. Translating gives CASSLDSGRRNEQFF.

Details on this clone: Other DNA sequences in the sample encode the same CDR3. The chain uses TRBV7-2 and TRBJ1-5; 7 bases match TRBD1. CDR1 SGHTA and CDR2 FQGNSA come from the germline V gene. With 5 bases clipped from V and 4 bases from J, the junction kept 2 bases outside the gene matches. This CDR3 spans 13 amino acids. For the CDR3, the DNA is TGTGCCAGCAGCCAGGGGGGAAATCAGCCCCAGCATTTT. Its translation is CASSQGGNQPQHF.

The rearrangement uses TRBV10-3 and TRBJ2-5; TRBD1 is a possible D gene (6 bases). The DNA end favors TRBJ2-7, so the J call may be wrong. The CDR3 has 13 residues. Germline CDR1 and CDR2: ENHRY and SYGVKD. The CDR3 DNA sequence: TGTGCCACCAGCCCAGCAGGGGCCTACGAGCAGTACTTC. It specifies CATSPAGAYEQYF.

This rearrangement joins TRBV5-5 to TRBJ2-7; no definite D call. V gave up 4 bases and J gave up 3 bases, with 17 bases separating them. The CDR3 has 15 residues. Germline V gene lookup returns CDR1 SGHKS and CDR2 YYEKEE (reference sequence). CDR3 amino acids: CASSEDLMRGYEQYF. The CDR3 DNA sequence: TGTGCCAGCAGCGAGGACCTTATGAGAGGCTACGAGCAGTACTTC. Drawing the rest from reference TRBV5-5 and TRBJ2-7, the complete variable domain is DAGVTQSPTHLIKTRGQQVTLRCSPISGHKSVSWYQQVLGQGPQFIFQYYEKEERGRGNFPDRFSARQFPNYSSELNVNALLLGDSALYLCASSEDLMRGYEQYFGPGTRLTVT.